This T cell receptor beta chain came from a study of blood T cell repertoires in COVID-19. Looked up from germline, CDR1 is SNHLY and CDR2 is FYNNEI. The CDR3 has 14 residues. Trimming removed 4 bases from V and 2 bases from J, with 11 bases in between. The method was immunoSEQ multiplex PCR; TCRdb's version includes in-frame clones alone and lacks a portion of them. The repertoire holds a few hundred thousand clones, with around 83% as singletons. The TCR originated in a woman between 45 and 65 years old who had recovered from COVID-19. The V gene is TRBV2, the J gene TRBJ1-2; D gene unclear. The source material was PBMCs or T cells enriched from blood (not recorded which). CDR3 DNA sequence: TGTGCCAGCAGTGTAGCCTTTCTGAACTATGGCTACACCTTC. Its translation: CASSVAFLNYGYTF.